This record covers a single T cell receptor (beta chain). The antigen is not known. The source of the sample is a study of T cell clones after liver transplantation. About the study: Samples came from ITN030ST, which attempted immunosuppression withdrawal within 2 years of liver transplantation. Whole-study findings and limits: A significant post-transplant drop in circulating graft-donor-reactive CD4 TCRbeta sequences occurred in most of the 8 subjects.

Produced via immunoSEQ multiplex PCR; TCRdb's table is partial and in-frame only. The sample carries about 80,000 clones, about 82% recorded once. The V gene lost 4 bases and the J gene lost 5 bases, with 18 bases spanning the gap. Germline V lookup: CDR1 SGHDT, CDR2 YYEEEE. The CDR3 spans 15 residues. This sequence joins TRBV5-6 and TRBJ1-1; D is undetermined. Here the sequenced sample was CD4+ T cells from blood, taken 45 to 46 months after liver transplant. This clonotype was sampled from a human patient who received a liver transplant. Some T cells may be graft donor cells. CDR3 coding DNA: TGTGCCAGCAGCGCCTTGGGAGGGCGTAGGACTGAAGCTTTCTTT. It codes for CASSALGGRRTEAFF.